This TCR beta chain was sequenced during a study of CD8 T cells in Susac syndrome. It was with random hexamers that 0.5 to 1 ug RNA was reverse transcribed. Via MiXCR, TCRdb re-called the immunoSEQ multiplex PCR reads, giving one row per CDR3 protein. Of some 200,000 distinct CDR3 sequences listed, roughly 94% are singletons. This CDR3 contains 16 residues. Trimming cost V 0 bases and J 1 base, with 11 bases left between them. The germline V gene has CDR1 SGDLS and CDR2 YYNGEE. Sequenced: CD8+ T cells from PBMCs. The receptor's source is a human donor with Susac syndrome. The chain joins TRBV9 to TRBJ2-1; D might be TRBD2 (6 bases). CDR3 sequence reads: CASSVDGSGSYNEQFF. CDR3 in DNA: TGTGCCAGCAGCGTAGACGGGAGCGGATCCTACAATGAGCAGTTCTTC.